These 12 T cell receptor beta chains were all obtained from the same sample, sequenced in a study of shared clonotypes between healthy human individuals (TCRdb year 2020). The library was built by means of the immunoSEQ multiplex PCR assay. The clones in this table, taken by TCRdb from immuneACCESS, are in-frame only. Not every clone is retained; where verified, under half of the shortfall comes from an unresolved V gene, and the cause of the rest is unknown. Counted in this sample were more than 2 million clones; 85% to 95% of them appeared once. Jointly, the top ten make up 0.1% to 0.15% of the sample. The sequencing input was naive CD4+ T cells sorted from blood. The cell subset or site label on this specimen signifies: CD45RA+ positively selected. These receptors came from a man younger than 30 in good health.

This clone was counted a single time. The CDR3 DNA reads TGTGCCAGCAGCTCGGACTATCAAGAGACCCAGTACTTC. Translating it yields CASSSDYQETQYF. This sequence joins TRBV5-4 and TRBJ2-5; tentative D call: TRBD2 (6 bases). V was shortened by 3 bases and J by 2 bases, with 8 bases between the two germline ends. From germline, CDR1 is SGHNT and CDR2 YYREEE (reference sequence). The CDR3 contains 13 residues.

J is TRBJ1-6 and V is TRBV10-3; 8 bases line up with TRBD1. The CDR3 spans 16 residues. From germline, CDR1 is ENHRY and CDR2 SYGVKD. After removal of 3 bases from V and 6 bases from J, the junction contained 7 bases not matched to a gene. The CDR3 loop is CAISDSLTGANSPLHF. Here the CDR3 DNA reads TGTGCCATCAGTGACTCTCTGACAGGGGCTAATTCACCCCTCCACTTT.

The chain recombines TRBV5-6 with TRBJ2-5; TRBD1 might be the D (5 bases). Germline V CDR1 and CDR2: SGHDT, YYEEEE. V was trimmed by 4 bases and J by 7 bases, leaving 20 bases between them. This CDR3 comprises 15 residues. The CDR3 is CASSNRSRAKRTQYF. The CDR3 DNA sequence: TGTGCCAGCAGCAACAGGTCAAGGGCGAAAAGGACCCAGTACTTC.

The chain employs TRBV5-6 and TRBJ2-1, with D hard to call. The V gene lost 2 bases and the J gene lost 7 bases, with 7 bases spanning the gap. This CDR3 has 12 residues. Germline CDR1 SGHDT, CDR2 YYEEEE. The CDR3 sequence is CASSFTMNEQFF. The CDR3 nucleotides are TGTGCCAGCAGCTTTACGATGAATGAGCAGTTCTTC.

V and J are TRBV4-1 and TRBJ2-4, with D possibly matching TRBD1 (7 bases). Germline V gene lookup returns CDR1 MGHRA and CDR2 YSYEKL. V was cut by 1 base and J by 3 bases, with 13 bases left in between. The CDR3 extends over 16 amino acids. Here the CDR3 reads CASSQAGGPVKNIQYF. The CDR3 nucleotides are TGCGCCAGCAGCCAAGCAGGGGGGCCCGTCAAAAACATTCAGTACTTC.

This rearrangement joins TRBV6-6 to TRBJ2-3, with D possibly being TRBD1 (5 bases). CDR3 length equals 15 residues. V was shortened by 5 bases and J by 2 bases, with 14 bases between the two germline ends. CDR1 MNHNY and CDR2 SVGAGI come from the germline V gene (reference sequence). The CDR3 region is CASSGALKATDTQYF. The CDR3 DNA sequence: TGTGCCAGCAGTGGGGCGCTTAAAGCCACAGATACGCAGTATTTT.

V gene TRBV10-3 combines with J gene TRBJ2-3, with D perhaps TRBD1 (5 bases). Trimming pared 6 bases from V and 1 base from J, leaving 17 bases between. This CDR3 contains 16 residues. The germline gives CDR1 ENHRY, CDR2 SYGVKD. CDR3 loop: CAIRDMGREGTDTQYF. In DNA, the CDR3 is TGTGCCATCAGGGACATGGGCAGGGAAGGCACAGATACGCAGTATTTT.

V is TRBV5-1 and J is TRBJ2-7, with 9 nucleotides matching TRBD1. Germline V gene sequence: CDR1 SGHRS, CDR2 YFSETQ. The V gene end was trimmed by 5 bases and the J gene end by 3 bases; junction bases not matched to a gene: 6. The CDR3 loop spans 14 amino acids. The CDR3 sequence is CASSRTGEGYEQYF. The CDR3, as DNA: TGCGCCAGCAGTCGGACAGGGGAAGGCTACGAGCAGTACTTC. The full variable domain, with the rest looked up from reference TRBV5-1 and TRBJ2-7, is KAGVTQTPRYLIKTRGQQVTLSCSPISGHRSVSWYQQTPGQGLQFLFEYFSETQRNKGNFPGRFSGRQFSNSRSEMNVSTLELGDSALYLCASSRTGEGYEQYFGPGTRLTVT.

The V call is TRBV29-1, the J call TRBJ2-1; D is unclear. The CDR3 extends over 12 amino acids. In germline, CDR1 is SQVTM, CDR2 ANQGSEA. Trimming shortened V by 7 bases and J by 6 bases, and 13 bases separated the two germline ends. Here the CDR3 DNA reads TGCAGCGCCCGATCCCAAGCCAATGAGCAGTTCTTC. This translates into CSARSQANEQFF.

This rearrangement joins TRBV28 to TRBJ1-4, with a weak D call TRBD1 (6 bases). The germline V gene has CDR1 MDHEN and CDR2 SYDVKM. V was cut by 8 bases and J by 7 bases, with 14 bases left in between. The CDR3 covers 13 residues. CDR3 amino acids: CASAGGLGEKLFF. DNA for the CDR3: TGTGCCAGCGCGGGGGGCTTAGGTGAAAAACTGTTTTTT.

V is TRBV6-6 and J is TRBJ2-7; 12 bases agree with TRBD1. The J segment lost 6 bases and the V segment lost 6 bases, leaving 6 bases of the junction unmatched. The CDR3 spans 14 residues. Germline loops: CDR1 MNHNY, CDR2 SVGAGI (reference sequence). The CDR3 region is CASRPGTGGVEQYF. The CDR3, as DNA: TGTGCCAGCAGACCCGGGACAGGGGGCGTCGAGCAGTACTTC.

This chain joins TRBV5-1 and TRBJ2-3; D is ambiguous. This CDR3 contains 16 residues. The V and J ends lost 0 bases and 2 bases respectively, with 13 bases between them. CDR1 is SGHRS, CDR2 YFSETQ, per germline. The CDR3 protein is CASSLAQSGSTDTQYF. In DNA, the CDR3 is TGCGCCAGCAGCTTGGCCCAGAGTGGATCCACAGATACGCAGTATTTT.